This is a list of T cell receptor beta chains from one sample in a study of radiation and T cells in renal cell carcinoma. This table comes from immunoSEQ multiplex PCR, and its TCRdb copy is limited to in-frame clones, with some not included. The repertoire consists of about 95,000 clones, with approximately 86% occurring once and the leading ten covering over 6%. Sequenced here: blood, sampled from a patient whose treatment included radiotherapy and nephrectomy. These receptors all stem from a man between 50 and 59 years old with renal cell carcinoma. Both conserved end residues are part of each CDR3. Each record gives: V gene, D gene, J gene, clone size, CDR3 protein, CDR3 DNA. A D gene is named only where the DNA matches it firmly. Part of the rows lack a size; the others show once, few, many or a class for expanded clones.

v_gene: TRBV5-6; d_gene: .; j_gene: TRBJ1-5; abundance: few; CDR3aa: CASSLAGGDQPQHF; CDR3nt: TGTGCCAGCAGCTTGGCGGGGGGCGATCAGCCCCAGCATTTT
v_gene: TRBV7-6; d_gene: TRBD2; j_gene: TRBJ2-7; abundance: .; CDR3aa: CASSPGTSPYEQYF; CDR3nt: TGTGCCAGCAGCCCAGGGACTAGTCCCTACGAGCAGTACTTC
v_gene: TRBV2; d_gene: .; j_gene: TRBJ1-1; abundance: .; CDR3aa: CASSDPGTEAFF; CDR3nt: TGTGCCAGCAGTGATCCGGGGACTGAAGCTTTCTTT
v_gene: TRBV19; d_gene: TRBD1; j_gene: TRBJ1-1; abundance: .; CDR3aa: CASSIDLLRGEAFF; CDR3nt: TGTGCCAGTAGTATAGATCTTCTCAGGGGGGAAGCTTTCTTT
v_gene: TRBV9; d_gene: .; j_gene: TRBJ2-2; abundance: .; CDR3aa: CASSVVLGPRTGELFF; CDR3nt: TGTGCCAGCAGCGTAGTTCTGGGCCCGAGGACCGGGGAGCTGTTTTTT
v_gene: TRBV7-2; d_gene: TRBD1; j_gene: TRBJ1-3; abundance: .; CDR3aa: CASSLRTGGSGNTIYF; CDR3nt: TGTGCCAGCAGCTTAAGGACAGGGGGCTCTGGAAACACCATATATTTT
v_gene: TRBV6-6; d_gene: TRBD1; j_gene: TRBJ1-2; abundance: .; CDR3aa: CASRPRDRVFGYTF; CDR3nt: TGTGCCAGCAGACCGCGGGACAGGGTTTTTGGCTACACCTTC
v_gene: TRBV28; d_gene: TRBD1; j_gene: TRBJ1-1; abundance: .; CDR3aa: CASNPQDRVNTEAFF; CDR3nt: TGTGCCAGCAACCCGCAGGACAGGGTGAACACTGAAGCTTTCTTT
v_gene: TRBV7-9; d_gene: .; j_gene: TRBJ2-2; abundance: .; CDR3aa: CASSLGGRGNPGELFF; CDR3nt: TGTGCCAGCAGCTTAGGCGGAAGGGGTAACCCCGGGGAGCTGTTTTTT
v_gene: TRBV21-1; d_gene: .; j_gene: TRBJ2-7; abundance: once; CDR3aa: CASSNGLLARYEQYF; CDR3nt: TGTGCCAGCAGCAATGGACTGCTGGCTCGCTACGAGCAGTACTTC
v_gene: TRBV19; d_gene: .; j_gene: TRBJ1-5; abundance: .; CDR3aa: CASSSQGSTNQPQHF; CDR3nt: TGTGCCAGTAGTAGTCAGGGGAGTACCAATCAGCCCCAGCATTTT
v_gene: TRBV29-1; d_gene: .; j_gene: TRBJ1-1; abundance: .; CDR3aa: CSVVEGGVTEAFF; CDR3nt: TGCAGCGTTGTGGAGGGTGGTGTCACTGAAGCTTTCTTT
v_gene: TRBV7-3; d_gene: TRBD2; j_gene: TRBJ2-7; abundance: .; CDR3aa: CASSPEPSGYEQYF; CDR3nt: TGTGCCAGCAGCCCAGAGCCTAGCGGGTACGAGCAGTACTTC
v_gene: TRBV7-2; d_gene: .; j_gene: TRBJ2-1; abundance: .; CDR3aa: CASSLGTNNEQFF; CDR3nt: TGTGCCAGCAGCTTAGGCACCAACAATGAGCAGTTCTTC
v_gene: TRBV7-8; d_gene: .; j_gene: TRBJ2-3; abundance: .; CDR3aa: CASSLQFLAKNTDTQYF; CDR3nt: TGTGCCAGCAGCTTACAGTTTTTAGCTAAGAACACAGATACGCAGTATTTT
v_gene: TRBV25-1; d_gene: .; j_gene: TRBJ2-5; abundance: .; CDR3aa: CASSDSQETQYF; CDR3nt: TGTGCCAGCAGTGACTCGCAAGAGACCCAGTACTTC
v_gene: TRBV6-5; d_gene: .; j_gene: TRBJ1-5; abundance: .; CDR3aa: CASSYDSNQPQHF; CDR3nt: TGTGCCAGCAGTTATGATAGCAATCAGCCCCAGCATTTT
v_gene: TRBV7-9; d_gene: TRBD2; j_gene: TRBJ2-1; abundance: few; CDR3aa: CASSVSGRGNEQFF; CDR3nt: TGTGCCAGCAGCGTTAGCGGGAGAGGCAATGAGCAGTTCTTC
v_gene: TRBV7-2; d_gene: TRBD2; j_gene: TRBJ2-3; abundance: .; CDR3aa: CASSLVAGGGADTQYF; CDR3nt: TGTGCCAGCAGCTTAGTGGCGGGGGGTGGTGCAGATACGCAGTATTTT
v_gene: TRBV19; d_gene: TRBD1; j_gene: TRBJ1-5; abundance: .; CDR3aa: CASSGTGDSNQPQHF; CDR3nt: TGTGCCAGTAGCGGGACAGGGGATAGCAATCAGCCCCAGCATTTT
v_gene: TRBV5-1; d_gene: .; j_gene: TRBJ2-4; abundance: .; CDR3aa: CASSLGGSQATGNIQYF; CDR3nt: TGCGCCAGCAGCTTGGGGGGCAGTCAAGCAACGGGAAACATTCAGTACTTC
v_gene: TRBV5-4; d_gene: .; j_gene: TRBJ2-1; abundance: .; CDR3aa: CASSLQGNSYNEQFF; CDR3nt: TGTGCCAGCAGCTTACAGGGAAACTCCTACAATGAGCAGTTCTTC
v_gene: TRBV5-1; d_gene: TRBD1; j_gene: TRBJ2-5; abundance: .; CDR3aa: CASSSPTGYQETQYF; CDR3nt: TGCGCCAGCAGCTCCCCGACAGGGTACCAAGAGACCCAGTACTTC
v_gene: TRBV6-6; d_gene: .; j_gene: TRBJ1-4; abundance: .; CDR3aa: CASSSQFGRANEKLFF; CDR3nt: TGTGCCAGCAGTTCGCAGTTCGGCAGAGCTAATGAAAAACTGTTTTTT
v_gene: TRBV19; d_gene: .; j_gene: TRBJ1-6; abundance: .; CDR3aa: CASSGTAYNSPLHF; CDR3nt: TGTGCCAGTAGCGGGACGGCCTATAATTCACCCCTCCACTTT
v_gene: TRBV6-5; d_gene: TRBD1; j_gene: TRBJ1-3; abundance: .; CDR3aa: CASSYSTGGSGNTIYF; CDR3nt: TGTGCCAGCAGTTACTCCACAGGGGGCTCTGGAAACACCATATATTTT
v_gene: TRBV4-3; d_gene: TRBD2; j_gene: TRBJ2-3; abundance: .; CDR3aa: CASSQASGGEVDTQYF; CDR3nt: TGCGCCAGCAGCCAAGCTAGCGGGGGGGAAGTAGATACGCAGTATTTT
v_gene: TRBV29-1; d_gene: TRBD1; j_gene: TRBJ1-2; abundance: once; CDR3aa: CSVPTGDSITGGYTF; CDR3nt: TGCAGCGTCCCGACAGGGGATAGTATAACGGGTGGCTACACCTTC
v_gene: TRBV5-1; d_gene: .; j_gene: TRBJ2-5; abundance: .; CDR3aa: CASSSGQQQETQYF; CDR3nt: TGCGCCAGCAGCTCCGGACAGCAACAAGAGACCCAGTACTTC
v_gene: TRBV14; d_gene: .; j_gene: TRBJ2-2; abundance: .; CDR3aa: CASSQGQNTGELFF; CDR3nt: TGTGCCAGCAGCCAAGGGCAGAACACCGGGGAGCTGTTTTTT
v_gene: TRBV7-2; d_gene: TRBD1; j_gene: TRBJ2-6; abundance: .; CDR3aa: CASSSSPDRFLAGANVLTF; CDR3nt: TGTGCCAGCAGCTCGTCCCCGGACAGGTTCTTGGCTGGGGCCAACGTCCTGACTTTC
v_gene: TRBV5-1; d_gene: TRBD1; j_gene: TRBJ2-5; abundance: .; CDR3aa: CASSYGQGQETQYF; CDR3nt: TGCGCCAGCAGCTATGGACAGGGTCAAGAGACCCAGTACTTC
v_gene: TRBV6-5; d_gene: TRBD1; j_gene: TRBJ1-5; abundance: .; CDR3aa: CASRGQVGEPQHF; CDR3nt: TGTGCCAGCAGGGGACAGGTAGGGGAGCCCCAGCATTTT
v_gene: TRBV11-2; d_gene: .; j_gene: TRBJ2-1; abundance: .; CDR3aa: CASSLDRGNEQFF; CDR3nt: TGTGCCAGCAGCTTAGACAGGGGCAATGAGCAGTTCTTC
v_gene: TRBV5-1; d_gene: TRBD1; j_gene: TRBJ1-2; abundance: .; CDR3aa: CASSAGQPSNYGYTF; CDR3nt: TGCGCCAGCAGCGCGGGACAGCCTTCTAACTATGGCTACACCTTC
v_gene: TRBV11-2; d_gene: TRBD1; j_gene: TRBJ2-1; abundance: few; CDR3aa: CASSPVRGPAYNEQFF; CDR3nt: TGTGCCAGCAGCCCCGTAAGGGGGCCAGCTTACAATGAGCAGTTCTTC
v_gene: TRBV15; d_gene: TRBD2; j_gene: TRBJ2-7; abundance: .; CDR3aa: CATSSGGDEQYF; CDR3nt: TGTGCCACCAGCAGTGGGGGGGACGAGCAGTACTTC
v_gene: TRBV5-1; d_gene: .; j_gene: TRBJ1-5; abundance: .; CDR3aa: CASSPGQGESNQPQHF; CDR3nt: TGCGCCAGCAGCCCCGGTCAGGGTGAGAGCAATCAGCCCCAGCATTTT
v_gene: TRBV6-5; d_gene: .; j_gene: TRBJ1-1; abundance: .; CDR3aa: CASSYPLLIEAFF; CDR3nt: TGTGCCAGCAGTTACCCGTTATTAATTGAAGCTTTCTTT
v_gene: TRBV15; d_gene: .; j_gene: TRBJ1-5; abundance: .; CDR3aa: CATSSTGRQPQHF; CDR3nt: TGTGCCACCAGCAGCACAGGGCGCCAGCCCCAGCATTTT